This TCR beta chain is from a study of cytomegalovirus exposure and HLA in healthy donors. The study's findings and limits: Sequences of the TCR beta chain were said to predict the HLA-A and HLA-B alleles of most subjects accurately. Immune exposure information comprised only CMV serostatus.

As to this clone: Its target is not known.

Both 60 Vbeta primers and 13 Jbeta primers went into the PCR. Libraries were prepared by immunoSEQ multiplex PCR; TCRdb keeps only in-frame clonotypes and omits some of them. The repertoire holds over 150,000 clones, roughly 83% seen once, with around 0.37% in the top ten. Germline V gives CDR1 GTSNPN, CDR2 SVGIG (reference sequence). V lost 5 bases and J lost 0; bases outside the gene matches: 3. CDR3 length: 14 amino acids. V usage is TRBV30 and J usage is TRBJ2-1; 8 bases fit TRBD2. The sequenced material came from PBMCs. The sequence came from a boy aged 2 to 9 in good health and CMV-seronegative. The DNA of the CDR3 is TGTGCCTGGGGAGCGGGAGTCTCCTACAATGAGCAGTTCTTC. Its translation is CAWGAGVSYNEQFF.